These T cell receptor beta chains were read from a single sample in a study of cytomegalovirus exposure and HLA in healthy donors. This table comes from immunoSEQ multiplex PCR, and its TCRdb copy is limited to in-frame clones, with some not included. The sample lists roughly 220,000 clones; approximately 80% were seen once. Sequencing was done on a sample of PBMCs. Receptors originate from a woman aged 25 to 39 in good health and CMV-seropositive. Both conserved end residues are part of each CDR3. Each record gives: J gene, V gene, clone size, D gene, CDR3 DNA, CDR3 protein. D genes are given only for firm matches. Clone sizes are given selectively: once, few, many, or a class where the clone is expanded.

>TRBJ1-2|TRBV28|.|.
TGTGCCAGCAGTTTCGGGGTACTCAACTATGGCTACACCTTC
CASSFGVLNYGYTF
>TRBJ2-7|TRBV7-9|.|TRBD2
TGTGCCAGCAGCTTAGTGGGCGGGAGTCGGTCCTACGAGCAGTACTTC
CASSLVGGSRSYEQYF
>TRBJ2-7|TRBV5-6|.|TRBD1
TGTGCCAGCAGCGCCGGGACAGGGGGCTACGAGCAGTACTTC
CASSAGTGGYEQYF
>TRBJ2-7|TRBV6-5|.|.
TGTGCCAGCAGCAAATGGGACGGAAGCTCCTACGAGCAGTACTTC
CASSKWDGSSYEQYF
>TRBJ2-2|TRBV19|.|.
TGTGCCAGTAAAGGGAGGATAGGGGAGCTGTTTTTT
CASKGRIGELFF
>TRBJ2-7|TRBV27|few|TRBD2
TGTGCCAGCAGTCGACTAGCGGGCTACGAGCAGTACTTC
CASSRLAGYEQYF
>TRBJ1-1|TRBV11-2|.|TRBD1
TGTGCCAGCAGCTACCGCAGGGGGGTGAACACTGAAGCTTTCTTT
CASSYRRGVNTEAFF
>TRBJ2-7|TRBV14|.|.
TGTGCCAGCAGCCAAGAGGGCTACGAGCAGTACTTC
CASSQEGYEQYF
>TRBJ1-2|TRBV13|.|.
TGTGCCAGCAGCTTATCGGACTCCAGCTATGGCTACACCTTC
CASSLSDSSYGYTF
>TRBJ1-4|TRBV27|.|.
TGTGCCAGCAGTTTCTCTCCAGCAGGGAATGAAAAACTGTTTTTT
CASSFSPAGNEKLFF
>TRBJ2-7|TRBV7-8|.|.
TGTGCCAGCAGCCCTGCTCTTTGGGGTTACTCAACCTACGAGCAGTACTTC
CASSPALWGYSTYEQYF
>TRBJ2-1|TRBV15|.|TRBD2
TGTGCCACCAGCAGAGTGGGGGGGATGGGGGGAGTCCCCTACAATGAGCAGTTCTTC
CATSRVGGMGGVPYNEQFF
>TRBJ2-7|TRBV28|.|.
TGTGCCAGCAGTATAGAGGACAGTTCCTACGAGCAGTACTTC
CASSIEDSSYEQYF
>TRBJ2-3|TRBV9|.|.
TGTGCCAGCAGCCAGGGCAGCGTTAAGGATACGCAGTATTTT
CASSQGSVKDTQYF
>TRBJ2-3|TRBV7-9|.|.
TGTGCCAGCAGCCTCAAAGGGGCGGTACTGATCACAGATACGCAGTATTTT
CASSLKGAVLITDTQYF
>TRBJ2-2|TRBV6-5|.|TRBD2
TGTGCCAGCAGTTACACGGGAGGGGCCGGGGAGCTGTTTTTT
CASSYTGGAGELFF
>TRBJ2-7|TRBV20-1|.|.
TGCAGTGTCAGGAGGGAGTACGAGCAGTACTTC
CSVRREYEQYF
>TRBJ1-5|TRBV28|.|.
TGTGCCAGCAGTCAGATTAGCAATCAGCCCCAGCATTTT
CASSQISNQPQHF
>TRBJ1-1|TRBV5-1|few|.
TGCGCCAGCAGCTTGCAGGGTCGGGACACTGAAGCTTTCTTT
CASSLQGRDTEAFF
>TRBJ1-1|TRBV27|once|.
TGTGCCAGCAGTCATCTATTGCCATTTTGGACTGAAGCTTTCTTT
CASSHLLPFWTEAFF
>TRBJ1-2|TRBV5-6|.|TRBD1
TGTGCCAGCAGCTGGACAGGTCCCGGCTATGGCTACACCTTC
CASSWTGPGYGYTF
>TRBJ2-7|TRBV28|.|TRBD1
TGTGCCAGCAGTTTCGCCGACAGGGAAATATACGAGCAGTACTTC
CASSFADREIYEQYF
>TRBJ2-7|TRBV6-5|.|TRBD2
TGTGCCGTCTGGTCCGGGCCTCCGGGGGGCGAGCAGTACTTC
CAVWSGPPGGEQYF
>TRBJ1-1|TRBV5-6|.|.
TGTGCCAGCAGTTTTGGACAGAGGAACACTGAAGCTTTCTTT
CASSFGQRNTEAFF
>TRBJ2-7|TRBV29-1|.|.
TGCAGCGTCTCCCGTGAGTCCTACGAGCAGTACTTC
CSVSRESYEQYF
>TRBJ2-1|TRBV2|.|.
TGTGCCACCGCAGGGGCCAATGAGCAGTTCTTC
CATAGANEQFF
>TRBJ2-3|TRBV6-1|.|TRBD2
TGTGCCAGCAGTGAAGCTAGCGGGGCCACAGATACGCAGTATTTT
CASSEASGATDTQYF
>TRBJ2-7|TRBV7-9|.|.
TGTGCCACCCTAACTCGCCGGGGCGAGCAGTACTTC
CATLTRRGEQYF
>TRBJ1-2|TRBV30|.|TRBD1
TGTGCCTGGAGTGGGGGACAGGGAAGGTATGGCTACACCTTC
CAWSGGQGRYGYTF
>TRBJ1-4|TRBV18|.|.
TGTGCCAGCTCACCAGGGACGGATAATGAAAAACTGTTTTTT
CASSPGTDNEKLFF
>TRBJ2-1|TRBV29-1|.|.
TGCAGCGGCAAACAGGGCGGGGGCTACAATGAGCAGTTCTTC
CSGKQGGGYNEQFF
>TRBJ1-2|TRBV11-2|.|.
TGTGCCAGCCGACGACCAGGCAGGGCCGGCTATGGCTACACCTTC
CASRRPGRAGYGYTF
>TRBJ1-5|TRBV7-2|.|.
TGTGCCAGCAGCTTAGGGGAGGTCCTTCACGGATTGGATTGGCCCCAGCATTTT
CASSLGEVLHGLDWPQHF
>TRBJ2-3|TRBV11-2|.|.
TGTGCCAGCAGCTTAAAAGGATGGAGCACAGATACGCAGTATTTT
CASSLKGWSTDTQYF
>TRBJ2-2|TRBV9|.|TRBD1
TGTGCCAGCACCTACGGGACAGGGGTCACCGGGGAGCTGTTTTTT
CASTYGTGVTGELFF
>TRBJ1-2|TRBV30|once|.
TGTGCCTGGAGTGGGGCGAGTTGGGATGGCTACACCTTC
CAWSGASWDGYTF
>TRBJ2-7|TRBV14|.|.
TGTGCCAGCAGCCAAGATGGGGACGAGCAGTACTTC
CASSQDGDEQYF
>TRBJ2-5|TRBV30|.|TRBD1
TGTGCCTGGAGCCAAGGACAGGGGTGGGAGACCCAGTACTTC
CAWSQGQGWETQYF
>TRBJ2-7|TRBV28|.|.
TGTGCCAGCTACCGAGGGGGTTCGTCCTACGAGCAGTACTTC
CASYRGGSSYEQYF
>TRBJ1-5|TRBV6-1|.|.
TGTGCCAGCAGCGAAACGTGGCAGGGAAAGGAGCCCCAGCATTTT
CASSETWQGKEPQHF